These 16 T cell receptor beta chains came from one sample sequenced in a study of blood T cells in healthy people across ages. Combining a sample-barcoded 5' primer with a J-beta primer mix, a second PCR ran for roughly 7 to 12 cycles. TCRdb re-analysed the 5' RACE reads in MiXCR, keeping a single row per CDR3 protein. The sample contains over 1,300,000 distinct CDR3 sequences, approximately 59% of which appear only once. Sequencing was performed on blood. The source is a man between 18 and 35 years old in good health.

The J gene is TRBJ2-1, the V gene TRBV7-2; D is possibly TRBD2 (6 bases). CDR3 length: 15 amino acids. Germline lookup yields CDR1 SGHTA and CDR2 FQGNSA. Trimming removed 2 bases from V and 7 bases from J, with 15 bases in between. The CDR3 spells CASSLHGTGDNEQFF. The CDR3 bases are TGTGCCAGCAGCTTACATGGGACGGGGGATAATGAGCAGTTCTTC.

CDR3 residues: CASSHQTKEGEKLFF. As DNA, the CDR3 is TGTGCCAGCAGCCACCAGACAAAAGAAGGTGAAAAACTGTTTTTT. V gene TRBV3-1 combines with J gene TRBJ1-4; no firm D call. The CDR3 runs 15 residues. Germline V gene lookup returns CDR1 LGHDT and CDR2 YNNKEL (reference sequence). V lost 3 bases and J 7 bases, leaving 15 bases between the germline ends. Together with reference TRBV3-1 and TRBJ1-4, the CDR3 gives the full variable domain: DTAVSQTPKYLVTQMGNDKSIKCEQNLGHDTMYWYKQDSKKFLKIMFSYNNKELIINETVPNRFSPKSPDKAHLNLHINSLELGDSAVYFCASSHQTKEGEKLFFGSGTQLSVL.

CDR3 DNA sequence: TGTGCCACCAGTGAACGGGGGTACGAGCAGTACTTC. It codes for CATSERGYEQYF. V usage is TRBV24-1 and J usage is TRBJ2-7; weak D call: TRBD2 (6 bases). Germline values: CDR1 KGHDR, CDR2 SFDVKD. The CDR3 contains 12 residues. V lost 4 bases and J lost 4, with 7 bases in between.

This sequence joins TRBV6-6 and TRBJ1-1; a weak D match, TRBD1 (5 bases). Germline V gene lookup returns CDR1 MNHNY and CDR2 SVGAGI (reference sequence). This CDR3 has 15 amino acids. The V gene lost 0 bases and the J gene lost 1 base, with 9 bases spanning the gap. CDR3: CASSYSGGENTEAFF. Here the CDR3 DNA reads TGTGCCAGCAGTTACTCTGGGGGAGAGAACACTGAAGCTTTCTTT.

The rearrangement uses TRBV25-1 and TRBJ2-3, with unresolved D. This CDR3 contains 10 residues. Trimming stripped 5 bases from V and 7 bases from J, with 4 bases between. CDR1 is MGHDK and CDR2 is SYGVNS in the germline V gene. The CDR3 DNA reads as TGTGCCAGCAGTTTTCATACGCAGTATTTT. Translating gives CASSFHTQYF.

Many counts were recorded for this clonotype. The CDR3 reads CSVRTSGEETQYF. In DNA form, the CDR3 reads TGCAGCGTCCGGACTAGCGGGGAGGAGACCCAGTACTTC. The rearrangement links TRBV29-1 to TRBJ2-5; 12 nucleotides align to TRBD2. Germline V gene sequence: CDR1 SQVTM, CDR2 ANQGSEA. V shed 6 bases and J 5 bases; nucleotides not matched to a gene: 4. The CDR3 has 13 amino acids.

The V and J genes are TRBV6-5 and TRBJ1-2; 8 bases match TRBD1. This CDR3 region has 15 residues. Germline CDR1 and CDR2: MNHEY and SVGAGI. V was pared by 5 bases and J by 3 bases, with 8 bases of the junction left unmatched. CDR3 bases: TGTGCCAGCAGTCGGGGGGCAGGGGGCGACTATGGCTACACCTTC. It encodes CASSRGAGGDYGYTF.

The V gene is TRBV29-1, the J gene TRBJ2-2; no clear D gene. Trimming left V 4 bases short and J 6 bases short, with 9 bases between. Looked up from germline, CDR1 is SQVTM and CDR2 is ANQGSEA. This CDR3 is 12 amino acids long. CDR3 residues: CSVVVSSGELFF. The CDR3 nucleotides are TGCAGCGTTGTAGTGAGTTCCGGGGAGCTGTTTTTT.

On this clonotype itself: The germline gene is not matched at one end of the junction; a read error may be the cause. This chain uses TRBV6-6 with TRBJ2-5; no clear D gene. Gene TRBJ2-7 matches the end of the DNA better, so the J call may be wrong. Germline lookup yields CDR1 MNHNY and CDR2 SVGAGI (reference sequence). The CDR3 is 13 amino acids. The CDR3 DNA reads as TGTGCCAGCAGTGACTCGTTTTCCCCCGAGCAGTACTTC. Translation gives CASSDSFSPEQYF.

This rearrangement joins TRBV27 to TRBJ2-7; D uncertain. The CDR3 spans 15 residues. Germline V gene sequence: CDR1 MNHEY, CDR2 SMNVEV (reference sequence). The V and J ends lost 6 bases and 0 bases respectively, with 15 bases between them. This chain's CDR3 is CASSLRRSYSYEQYF. CDR3 DNA sequence: TGTGCCAGCAGCCTTCGGCGGAGTTACTCCTACGAGCAGTACTTC.

This clonotype came up a few times. CDR3 in amino acids: CASSQKVATSNYNEQFF. DNA for the CDR3: TGCGCCAGCAGCCAAAAGGTGGCCACCTCCAACTACAATGAGCAGTTCTTC. The chain couples TRBV4-1 to TRBJ2-1; D not certain. V lost 2 bases and J 3 bases, leaving 17 bases between the germline ends. The CDR3 totals 17 residues. Germline V gene lookup returns CDR1 MGHRA and CDR2 YSYEKL.

This clonotype was detected only a few times. The chain's CDR3 is CSARDERGQNKYF. The CDR3 bases are TGCAGTGCTAGAGATGAGAGGGGCCAGAACAAGTACTTC. The chain joins TRBV20-1 to TRBJ2-5; D tentatively reads TRBD1 or TRBD2 (5 bases each). The CDR3 has 13 residues. V was pared by 0 bases and J by 12 bases, with 17 bases between. CDR1 and CDR2 (germline): DFQATT, SNEGSKA (reference sequence).

A word on this clonotype: The junction and the germline gene differ at one end; a read error may be behind it. The chain links TRBV6-5 to TRBJ1-4; D possibly corresponds to TRBD1 (5 bases). The CDR3 loop spans 16 amino acids. CDR1 MNHEY and CDR2 SVGAGI come from the germline V gene. CDR3 nucleotide sequence: TGTGCCAGCAGGCGAACCGGCAGGGTTTCTAATGAAAAACCGTTTTTT. It codes for CASRRTGRVSNEKPFF.

The chain joins TRBV6-6 to TRBJ2-7; unclear D gene. Trimming took off 5 bases at V and 2 bases at J, with 10 bases between the two ends. The germline gives CDR1 MNHNY, CDR2 SVGAGI (reference sequence). The CDR3 is 13 residues long. The CDR3 nucleotides are TGTGCCAGCAGTACCCGACCGACCTACGAGCAGTACTTC. Translated: CASSTRPTYEQYF.

The CDR3 region has the DNA TGCAGTGCCCAGACAGACTCCTACGAGCAGTACTTC. Protein product: CSAQTDSYEQYF. This chain uses TRBV20-1 with TRBJ2-7; the D gene is possibly TRBD1 (5 bases). The CDR3 has 12 residues. Deletions cut 6 bases from V and 0 bases from J, with 9 bases between. Germline V CDR1 and CDR2: DFQATT, SNEGSKA (reference sequence).

The gene calls are TRBV20-1 and TRBJ1-6, with D perhaps matching TRBD1 (6 bases). Germline V lookup: CDR1 DFQATT, CDR2 SNEGSKA (reference sequence). V was shortened by 1 base and J by 2 bases, with 15 bases between the two germline ends. The CDR3 extends over 17 amino acids. DNA of the CDR3: TGCAGTGCTAGAGTGGGTCGACAGGCAACCTATAATTCACCCCTCCACTTT. Encoded protein: CSARVGRQATYNSPLHF.